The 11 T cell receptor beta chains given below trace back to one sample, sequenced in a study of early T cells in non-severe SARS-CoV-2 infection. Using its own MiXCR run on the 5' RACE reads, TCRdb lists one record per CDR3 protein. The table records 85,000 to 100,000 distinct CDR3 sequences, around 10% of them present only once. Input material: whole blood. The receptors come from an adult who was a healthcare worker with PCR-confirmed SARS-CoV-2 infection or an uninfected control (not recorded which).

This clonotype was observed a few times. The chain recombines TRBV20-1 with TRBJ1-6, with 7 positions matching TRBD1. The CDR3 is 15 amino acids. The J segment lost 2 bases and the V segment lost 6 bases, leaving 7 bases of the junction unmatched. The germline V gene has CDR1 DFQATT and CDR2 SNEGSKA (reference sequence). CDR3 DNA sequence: TGCAGTGCGAAACTGACAGGGACCTATAATTCACCCCTCCACTTT. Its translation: CSAKLTGTYNSPLHF.

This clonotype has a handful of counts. The CDR3 loop is CASRQDRFRQETQYF. CDR3 DNA sequence: TGTGCCAGCAGGCAGGACAGATTTCGCCAAGAGACCCAGTACTTC. J is TRBJ2-5 and V is TRBV6-6; D possibly corresponds to TRBD1 (6 bases). V lost 6 bases, J lost 1 base, and 15 bases lay in between. Germline lookup yields CDR1 MNHNY and CDR2 SVGAGI (reference sequence). CDR3 length equals 15 residues.

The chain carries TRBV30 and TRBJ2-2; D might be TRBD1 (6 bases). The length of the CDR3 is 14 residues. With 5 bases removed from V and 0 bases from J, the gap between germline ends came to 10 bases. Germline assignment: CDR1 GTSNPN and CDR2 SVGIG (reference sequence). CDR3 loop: CAWLRGTNTGELFF. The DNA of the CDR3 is TGTGCCTGGCTAAGGGGGACGAACACCGGGGAGCTGTTTTTT.

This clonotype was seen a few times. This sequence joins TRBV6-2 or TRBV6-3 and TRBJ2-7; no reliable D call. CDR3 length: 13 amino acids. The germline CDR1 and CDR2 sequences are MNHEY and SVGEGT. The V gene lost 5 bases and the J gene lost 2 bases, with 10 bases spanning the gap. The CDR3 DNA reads TGTGCCAGCAGTAACCCGGGCCCCTACGAGCAGTACTTC. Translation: CASSNPGPYEQYF.

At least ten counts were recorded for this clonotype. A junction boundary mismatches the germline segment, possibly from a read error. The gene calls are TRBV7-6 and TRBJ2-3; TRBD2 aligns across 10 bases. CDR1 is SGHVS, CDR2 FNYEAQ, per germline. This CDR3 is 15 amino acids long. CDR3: CASSVAGGGEDTQYF. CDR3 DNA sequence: TGTGCCAGCAGCGTAGCGGGGGGCGGGGAAGATACGCAGTATTTT.

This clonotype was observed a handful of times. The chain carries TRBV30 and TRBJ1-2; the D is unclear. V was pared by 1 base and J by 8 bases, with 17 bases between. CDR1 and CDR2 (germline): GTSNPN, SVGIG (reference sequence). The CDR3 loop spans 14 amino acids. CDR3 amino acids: CAWSEAGVIGGYTF. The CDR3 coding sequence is TGTGCCTGGAGTGAGGCAGGAGTGATAGGGGGCTACACCTTC.

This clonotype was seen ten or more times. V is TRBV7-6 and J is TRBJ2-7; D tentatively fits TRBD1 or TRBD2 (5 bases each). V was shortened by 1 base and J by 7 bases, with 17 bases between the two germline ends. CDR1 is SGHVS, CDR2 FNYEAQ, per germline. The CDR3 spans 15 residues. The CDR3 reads CASSLGGAGSMEQYF. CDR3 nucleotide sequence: TGTGCCAGCAGCTTAGGAGGGGCAGGATCCATGGAGCAGTACTTC.

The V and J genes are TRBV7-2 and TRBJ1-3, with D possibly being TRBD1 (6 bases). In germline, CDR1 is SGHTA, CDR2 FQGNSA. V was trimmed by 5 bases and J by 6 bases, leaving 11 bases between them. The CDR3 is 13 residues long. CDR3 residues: CASSAGTSNTIYF. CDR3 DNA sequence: TGTGCCAGCAGCGCCGGGACATCAAACACCATATATTTT.

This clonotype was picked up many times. For the CDR3, the DNA is TGTGCCAGCGGGCCCACGGAGGGAAACTCCTACGAGCAGTACTTC. As protein: CASGPTEGNSYEQYF. The rearrangement joins TRBV12-3 or TRBV12-4 to TRBJ2-7, with D possibly being TRBD2 (6 bases). This CDR3 has 15 residues. The germline V and J ends were trimmed by 8 bases and 0 bases, with 17 bases remaining between them.

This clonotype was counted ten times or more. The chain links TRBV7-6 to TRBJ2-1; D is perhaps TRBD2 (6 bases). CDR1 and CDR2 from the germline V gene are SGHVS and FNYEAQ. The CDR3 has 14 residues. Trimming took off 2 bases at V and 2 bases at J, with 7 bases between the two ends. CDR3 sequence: CASSLSGAYNEQFF. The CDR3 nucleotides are TGTGCCAGCAGCTTATCGGGGGCCTACAATGAGCAGTTCTTC.

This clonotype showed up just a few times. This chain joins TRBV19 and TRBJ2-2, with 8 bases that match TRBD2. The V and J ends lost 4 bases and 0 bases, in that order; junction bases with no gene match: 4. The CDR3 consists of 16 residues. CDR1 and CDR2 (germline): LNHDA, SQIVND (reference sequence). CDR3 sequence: CASSNGLAPNTGELFF. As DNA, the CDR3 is TGTGCCAGTAGTAACGGACTAGCCCCGAACACCGGGGAGCTGTTTTTT.